A single sample gave rise to the 2 T cell receptor beta chains below, sequenced in a study of blood T cell repertoires in COVID-19. Clones were read by immunoSEQ multiplex PCR, and TCRdb kept only the in-frame ones, dropping some. The sample carries tens of thousands of clones, 83% recorded once. Specimen: peripheral blood. Receptors were obtained from a woman at least 80 years old with acute or convalescent COVID-19.

The chain couples TRBV5-1 to TRBJ2-7; TRBD1 aligns across 8 bases. The V and J ends lost 4 bases and 7 bases, in that order; junction bases with no gene match: 10. CDR3 length: 14 amino acids. The germline V gene encodes CDR1 SGHRS and CDR2 YFSETQ. CDR3 DNA: TGCGCCAGCAGCCGGGGGCAGGGGGCAAGTGAGCAGTACTTC. It codes for CASSRGQGASEQYF.

The genes are TRBV6-5 and TRBJ2-3; D is undetermined. CDR1 is MNHEY, CDR2 SVGAGI, per germline. The germline V and J ends were trimmed by 5 bases and 3 bases, with 15 bases remaining between them. This CDR3 is 15 amino acids long. The CDR3 loop is CASSLPITSTDTQYF. CDR3 sequence (DNA): TGTGCCAGCAGTCTACCGATTACCTCGACAGATACGCAGTATTTT.